This note documents a single T cell receptor (beta chain) sequence. Per the authors' pipeline: How many nucleated cells were present was estimated from reference gene primer amplification. TCRdb's table, derived via immunoSEQ multiplex PCR, lists solely in-frame clones and lacks some. V and J calls and clone size follow that table, whereas D and trimming were derived from the DNA. Here the sample spans 200,000 to 300,000 clones, about 90% being singletons. The CDR3 loop spans 16 amino acids. V was shortened by 5 bases and J by 0 bases, with 18 bases between the two germline ends. Germline V lookup: CDR1 SQVTM, CDR2 ANQGSEA. The data were obtained in a study of blood T cell repertoires in COVID-19. Turning to the study itself: Donors in the United States, Italy and Spain gave samples during acute or convalescent COVID-19. PBMCs, B-cell-depleted T cells, or T cells were the source of the cDNA or gDNA that made up the material.

The source is a woman between 35 and 50 years old with acute or convalescent COVID-19. Sequencing was carried out using peripheral blood. The chain couples TRBV29-1 to TRBJ2-3; maybe TRBD1 (6 bases). The chain's CDR3 is CSVLNSDSFSTDTQYF. CDR3 bases: TGCAGCGTTCTGAATTCGGACAGTTTTAGCACAGATACGCAGTATTTT.